Listed here are 6 T cell receptor beta chains from one sample, sequenced in a study of shared clonotypes between healthy human individuals. Method: immunoSEQ multiplex PCR; TCRdb's copy keeps in-frame clones and lacks some. The sample records millions of clones, around nine tenths being singletons. Sequenced input: naive CD4+ T cells sorted from blood. Regarding subset: CD45RA+ positively selected. The receptors derive from a man between 18 and 29 years old in good health.

The chain employs TRBV5-1 and TRBJ1-1; D might be TRBD1 (6 bases). There are 15 residues in the CDR3. Germline CDR1 and CDR2: SGHRS and YFSETQ. V was pared by 4 bases and J by 2 bases, with 15 bases between. The CDR3 DNA sequence: TGCGCCAGCAGCCCGGCCAGGGGCGCTAACACTGAAGCTTTCTTT. This gives the protein CASSPARGANTEAFF. The complete variable domain, with remaining parts taken from reference TRBV5-1 and TRBJ1-1, reads KAGVTQTPRYLIKTRGQQVTLSCSPISGHRSVSWYQQTPGQGLQFLFEYFSETQRNKGNFPGRFSGRQFSNSRSEMNVSTLELGDSALYLCASSPARGANTEAFFGQGTRLTVV.

This rearrangement joins TRBV30 to TRBJ1-5; perhaps TRBD1 as D (5 bases). CDR3 length: 16 residues. V shed 0 bases and J shed 6 bases, with 18 bases lying between them. Germline V gene lookup returns CDR1 GTSNPN and CDR2 SVGIG (reference sequence). CDR3 in amino acids: CAWSVGALDRGQPQHF. The CDR3 DNA reads as TGTGCCTGGAGTGTAGGGGCTCTCGATCGGGGTCAGCCCCAGCATTTT.

The chain employs TRBV6-5 and TRBJ1-3, with unresolved D. Trimming left V 6 bases short and J 0 bases short, with 9 bases between. CDR3 length equals 14 residues. The germline V gene encodes CDR1 MNHEY and CDR2 SVGAGI. The CDR3 is CASSHGLSGNTIYF. Here the CDR3 DNA reads TGTGCCAGCAGCCACGGTCTCTCTGGAAACACCATATATTTT.

V and J are TRBV5-1 and TRBJ2-7, with 7 bases aligning to TRBD1. CDR1 and CDR2 (germline): SGHRS, YFSETQ. Trimming took 3 bases from V and 1 from J; bases not matched to a gene: 4. CDR3 length: 14 residues. CDR3 DNA: TGCGCCAGCAGCTCTGGACAGGAATCCTACGAGCAGTACTTC. This encodes CASSSGQESYEQYF.

This rearrangement joins TRBV6-5 to TRBJ2-7; a possible D gene is TRBD1 (7 bases). In germline, CDR1 is MNHEY, CDR2 SVGAGI. This CDR3 contains 15 residues. V lost 6 bases and J lost 2, with 17 bases in between. CDR3 bases: TGTGCCAGCAGCCCGGAGGAGGGGGCTACCTACGAGCAGTACTTC. Translating it yields CASSPEEGATYEQYF.

The sample holds one count of this clone. The CDR3 region is CASGDRMDNSPLHF. CDR3 bases: TGTGCCAGCGGGGACAGGATGGATAATTCACCCCTCCACTTT. V usage is TRBV6-1 and J usage is TRBJ1-6, with 8 nucleotides matching TRBD1. J lost 5 bases, V lost 8 bases, and 5 bases had no gene match. In germline, CDR1 is MNHNS, CDR2 SASEGT. The length of the CDR3 is 14 residues.